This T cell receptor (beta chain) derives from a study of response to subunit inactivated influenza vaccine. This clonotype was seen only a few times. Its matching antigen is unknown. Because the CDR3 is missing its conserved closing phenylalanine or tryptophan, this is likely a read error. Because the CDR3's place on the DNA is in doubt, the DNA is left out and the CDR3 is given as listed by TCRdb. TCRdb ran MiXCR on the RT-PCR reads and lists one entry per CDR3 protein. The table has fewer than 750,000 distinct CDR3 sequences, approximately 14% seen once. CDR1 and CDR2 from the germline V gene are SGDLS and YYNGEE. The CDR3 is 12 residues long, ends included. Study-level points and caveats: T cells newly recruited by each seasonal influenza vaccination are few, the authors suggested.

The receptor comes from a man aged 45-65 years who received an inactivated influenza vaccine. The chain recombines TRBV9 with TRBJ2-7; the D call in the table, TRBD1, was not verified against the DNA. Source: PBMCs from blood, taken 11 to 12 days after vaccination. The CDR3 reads CASSPRGGRSGL.